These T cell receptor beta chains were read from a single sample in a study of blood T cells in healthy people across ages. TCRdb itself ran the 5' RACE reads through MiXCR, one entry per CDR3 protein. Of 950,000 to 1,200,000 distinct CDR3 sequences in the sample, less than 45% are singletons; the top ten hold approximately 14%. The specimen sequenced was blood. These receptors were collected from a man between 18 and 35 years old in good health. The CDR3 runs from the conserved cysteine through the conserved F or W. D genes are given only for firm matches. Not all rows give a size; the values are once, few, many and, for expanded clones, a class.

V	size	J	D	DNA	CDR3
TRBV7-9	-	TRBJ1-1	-	TGTGCCAGCAGCTTCGGACTGAAAGGAAACACTGAAGCTTTCTTT	CASSFGLKGNTEAFF
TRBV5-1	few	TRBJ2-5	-	TGCGCCAGCAGCTCAGGGACGGTGAAAGAGACCCAGTACTTC	CASSSGTVKETQYF
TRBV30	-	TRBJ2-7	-	TGTGCCTGGAGTGTCCTTGGAGGTTCCGAGCAGTACTTC	CAWSVLGGSEQYF
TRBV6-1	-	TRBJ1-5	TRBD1	TGTGCCAGCAGCTGGGGACTCCGGGACAGGTTTACAAATCAGCCCCAGCATTTT	CASSWGLRDRFTNQPQHF
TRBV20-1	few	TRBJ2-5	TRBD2	TGCAGTGCTGGCCCGGGGGGGGGCTACAATGAGCAGTACTTC	CSAGPGGGYNEQYF
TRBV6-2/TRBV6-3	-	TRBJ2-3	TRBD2	TGTGCCAGCAGACTTGGATCGAGCGCGGGGGGGAGCACAGATACGCAGTATTTT	CASRLGSSAGGSTDTQYF
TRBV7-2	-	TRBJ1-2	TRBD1	TGTGCCAGCAGTTTAGGGGGGGACAGTTATAACTATGGCTACACCTTC	CASSLGGDSYNYGYTF
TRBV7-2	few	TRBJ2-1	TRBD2	TGTGCCAGCAGCCCCCAGCTTAGTAGCGGGGGGTTGGATGAGCAGTTCTTC	CASSPQLSSGGLDEQFF
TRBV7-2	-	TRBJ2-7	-	TGTGCCAGCAGCCAACTGGCAGTGGACTACGAGCAGTACTTC	CASSQLAVDYEQYF
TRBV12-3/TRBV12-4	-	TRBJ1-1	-	TGTGCCAGCAGTTTCTTGAGCCGAGGGGCTAGGAACACTGAAGCTTTCTTT	CASSFLSRGARNTEAFF
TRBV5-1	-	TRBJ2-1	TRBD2	TGCGCCAGCAGCTCCCAAGGCCCAGCGGGGTACAATGAGCAGTTCTTC	CASSSQGPAGYNEQFF
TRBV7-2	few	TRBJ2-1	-	TGTGCCAGCAGCGGCGGGGACCTCTCCTACAATGAGCAGTTCTTC	CASSGGDLSYNEQFF
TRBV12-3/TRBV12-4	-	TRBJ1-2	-	TGTGCCAGCAGTCCAAGACAGGCAGCCTATGGCTACACCTTC	CASSPRQAAYGYTF
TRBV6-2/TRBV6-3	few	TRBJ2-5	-	TGTGCCAGCAGGAGAGTAGCAACCAAAGAGACCCAGTACTTC	CASRRVATKETQYF
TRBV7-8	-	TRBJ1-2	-	TGTGCCAGCAGTCAACGGGACAAATACTATGGCTACACCTTC	CASSQRDKYYGYTF
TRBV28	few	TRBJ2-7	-	TGTGCCAGCAGTTTAAGAGGACAGAAAAACTCCTACGAGCAGTACTTC	CASSLRGQKNSYEQYF
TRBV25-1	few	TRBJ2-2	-	TGTGCCAGCAGTGAATATAGGAGTATTACCGGGGAGCTGTTTTTT	CASSEYRSITGELFF